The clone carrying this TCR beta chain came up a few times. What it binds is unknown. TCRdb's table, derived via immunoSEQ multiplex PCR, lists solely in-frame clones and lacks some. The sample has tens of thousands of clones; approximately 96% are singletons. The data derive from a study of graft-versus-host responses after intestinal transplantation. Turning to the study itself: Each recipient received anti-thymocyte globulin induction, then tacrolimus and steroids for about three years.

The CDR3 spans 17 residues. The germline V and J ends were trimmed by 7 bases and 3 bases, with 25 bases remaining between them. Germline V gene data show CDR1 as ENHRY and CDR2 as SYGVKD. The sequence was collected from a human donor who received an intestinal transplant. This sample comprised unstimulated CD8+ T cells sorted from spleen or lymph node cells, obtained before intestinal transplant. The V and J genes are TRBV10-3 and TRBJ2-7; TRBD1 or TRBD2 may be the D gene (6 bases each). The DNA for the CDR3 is TGTGCCATCATGAGGGTGCAGGGGACTTCGGGGCTCTACGAGCAGTACTTC. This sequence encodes CAIMRVQGTSGLYEQYF.